This T cell receptor beta chain was sequenced in a study of T cell responses to AZD1222 COVID-19 vaccine. Libraries were prepared by immunoSEQ multiplex PCR; TCRdb keeps only in-frame clonotypes and omits some of them. The table shows 100,000 or so clones, with over 75% occurring only once. Study-wide results and limits: With dominance at 160-218 and 743-854, vaccine-associated CD4 TCRs spanned spike. Donors skewed white British and female; clonal diversity was possibly underestimated. It was only after the peak T cell response that any repertoires were sampled. A reported finding is that nearly half of spike-specific TCRs target unmutated variant regions.

Germline values: CDR1 MNHNS, CDR2 SASEGT. Germline trimming cut 1 base from V and 2 bases from J; bases unmatched to any gene: 6. The CDR3 totals 17 residues. A remark on this clone: Its antigen is as yet unknown.

The V call is TRBV6-1, the J call TRBJ2-3, with 10 bases aligning to TRBD2. Sequenced material: peripheral blood, taken on day 0 of AZD1222 vaccination. The sequence was obtained from an adult in good health. The CDR3 protein is CASSEVGLAGDTDTQYF. In DNA form, the CDR3 reads TGTGCCAGCAGTGAAGTCGGGCTAGCGGGGGACACAGATACGCAGTATTTT.